This T cell receptor beta chain was retrieved from a study of beta chain features in type 1 diabetes. The CDR3 has 14 amino acids. V shed 2 bases and J shed 8 bases, with 10 bases lying between them. Germline values: CDR1 SGHVS, CDR2 FQNEAQ. The authors sorted CD4+ naive, central memory, regulatory and stem cell-like memory cells via CD45RO/CCR7/CD25/CD127/CD95/CD27. Sort purity for all populations was recorded as exceeding 98%. Findings and caveats of the study: Shorter templates might be favored by PCR, equally in patients and controls. There was a moderate but significant shortening of TCRB CDR3s in all four CD4+ subsets of Type 1 diabetes patients.

Sequenced material consisted of expressed TCRB transcripts (all of the isolated RNA was reverse transcribed). Some clones are missing from TCRdb's copy, which holds only in-frame ones; the method was immunoSEQ multiplex PCR. The table includes about 700,000 clones, 13% detected once. This clone was detected only a few times. The antigen is unknown. Specimen: naive CD4+ T cells from blood. The sequence was obtained from a man between 18 and 29 years old with type 1 diabetes. The chain links TRBV7-8 to TRBJ1-6, with D tentatively TRBD1 (6 bases). The CDR3 DNA reads as TGTGCCAGCAGCTTAAGGGCAGGGGATTCACCCCTCCACTTT. It specifies CASSLRAGDSPLHF.